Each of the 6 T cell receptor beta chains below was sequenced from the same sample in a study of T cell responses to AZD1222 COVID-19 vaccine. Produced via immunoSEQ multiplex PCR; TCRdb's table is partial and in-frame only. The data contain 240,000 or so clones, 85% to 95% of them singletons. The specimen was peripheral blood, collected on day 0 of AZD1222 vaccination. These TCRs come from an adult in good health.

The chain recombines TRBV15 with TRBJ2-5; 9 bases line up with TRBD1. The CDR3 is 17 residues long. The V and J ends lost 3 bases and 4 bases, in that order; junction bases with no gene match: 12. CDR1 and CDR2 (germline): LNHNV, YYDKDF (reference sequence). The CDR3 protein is CATSSLPNRGRGETQYF. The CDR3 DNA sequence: TGTGCCACCAGCAGTCTCCCCAACAGGGGGCGGGGAGAGACCCAGTACTTC. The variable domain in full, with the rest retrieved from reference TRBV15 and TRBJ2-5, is DAMVIQNPRYQVTQFGKPVTLSCSQTLNHNVMYWYQQKSSQAPKLLFHYYDKDFNNEADTPDNFQSRRPNTSFCFLDIRSPGLGDTAMYLCATSSLPNRGRGETQYFGPGTRLLVL.

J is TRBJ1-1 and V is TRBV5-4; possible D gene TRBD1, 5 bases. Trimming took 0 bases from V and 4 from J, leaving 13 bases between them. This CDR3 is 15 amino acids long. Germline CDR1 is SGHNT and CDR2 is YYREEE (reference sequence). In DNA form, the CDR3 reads TGTGCCAGCAGCTTGGCCCCGGGGGGGAGCACTGAAGCTTTCTTT. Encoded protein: CASSLAPGGSTEAFF.

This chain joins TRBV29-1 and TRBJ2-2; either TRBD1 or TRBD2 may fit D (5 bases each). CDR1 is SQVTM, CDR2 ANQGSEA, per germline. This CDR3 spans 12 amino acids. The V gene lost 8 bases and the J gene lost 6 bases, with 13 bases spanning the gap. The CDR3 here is CSLSTAAGELFF. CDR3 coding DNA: TGCAGCCTATCGACAGCGGCCGGGGAGCTGTTTTTT.

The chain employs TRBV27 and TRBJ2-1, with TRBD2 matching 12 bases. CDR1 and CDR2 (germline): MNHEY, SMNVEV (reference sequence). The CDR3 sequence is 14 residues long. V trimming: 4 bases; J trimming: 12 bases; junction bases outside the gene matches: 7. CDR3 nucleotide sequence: TGTGCCAGCAGTTCAGGACTAGCGGGACCCGGGCAGTTCTTC. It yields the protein CASSSGLAGPGQFF.

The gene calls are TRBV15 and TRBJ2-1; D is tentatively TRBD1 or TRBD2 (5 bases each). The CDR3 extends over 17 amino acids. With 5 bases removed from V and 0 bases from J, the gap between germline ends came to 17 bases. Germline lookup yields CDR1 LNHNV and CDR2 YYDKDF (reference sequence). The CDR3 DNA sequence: TGTGCCACCAGCCTTGGGGGTAGCAGTTACTCCTACAATGAGCAGTTCTTC. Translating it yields CATSLGGSSYSYNEQFF.

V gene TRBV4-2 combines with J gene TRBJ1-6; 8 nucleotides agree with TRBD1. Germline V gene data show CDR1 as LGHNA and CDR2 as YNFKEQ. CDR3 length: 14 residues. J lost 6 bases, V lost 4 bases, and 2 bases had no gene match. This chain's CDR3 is CASSRGQGNSPLHF. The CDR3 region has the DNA TGTGCCAGCAGCCGAGGACAGGGTAATTCACCCCTCCACTTT.